This entry lists 15 T cell receptor beta chains sequenced from one sample in a study of blood T cell repertoires in COVID-19. The data were produced by immunoSEQ multiplex PCR, yet TCRdb's version contains in-frame clones alone and is incomplete. The table has about 190,000 clones, roughly four fifths seen once; the top ten hold 9.5% to 15%. The sequencing input was peripheral blood. The receptors were sampled from a woman aged 50 to 65 with acute or convalescent COVID-19.

This clone has just one count. The J gene is TRBJ2-1, the V gene TRBV6-4; D remains ambiguous. V lost 4 bases, J lost 4 bases, and 8 bases lay in between. CDR3 size: 13 residues. Germline-derived CDR1 and CDR2 are MRHNA and SNTAGT. The CDR3 bases are TGTGCCAGCAGTGTACAGAGATACAATGAGCAGTTCTTC. Translation: CASSVQRYNEQFF.

The V call is TRBV4-1, the J call TRBJ1-1, with D tentatively TRBD1 (6 bases). Germline loops: CDR1 MGHRA, CDR2 YSYEKL. The CDR3 consists of 14 residues. V gave up 3 bases and J gave up 6 bases, with 14 bases separating them. CDR3 in amino acids: CASSHSSGGAEAFF. In nucleotides, the CDR3 is TGCGCCAGCAGCCATTCCAGCGGGGGCGCTGAAGCTTTCTTT.

This chain uses TRBV10-1 with TRBJ2-7; D might be TRBD2 (6 bases). V was clipped by 0 bases and J by 6 bases, with 15 bases between them. This CDR3 spans 15 amino acids. Germline V gene lookup returns CDR1 WNHNN and CDR2 SYGVQD (reference sequence). CDR3 sequence (DNA): TGCGCCAGCAGTGAGTCGGGGGGTCCCTTAGGCGAGCAGTACTTC. Translation: CASSESGGPLGEQYF.

The chain links TRBV10-1 to TRBJ2-1, with D maybe TRBD1 (6 bases). The V end lost 6 bases, the J end lost 5 bases, and 20 bases lay between the germline ends. CDR3 length: 16 residues. The V gene's germline CDR1 is WNHNN and CDR2 SYGVQD (reference sequence). The CDR3 sequence is CASSDTGFGSDNEQFF. In nucleotides, the CDR3 is TGCGCCAGCAGCGACACAGGGTTTGGTTCGGACAATGAGCAGTTCTTC.

Remarks on this clone: The junction differs from germline at one of its ends, possibly a read error. The rearrangement joins TRBV18 to TRBJ1-1, with D uncertain. In germline, CDR1 is KGHSH, CDR2 LQKENI. The CDR3 length is 14 residues. CDR3 coding DNA: TGTGCCAGCTCACCGACACCCCGGCTTACGGAAGGTTTCTTT. As protein: CASSPTPRLTEGFF.

In this sample, this clone turned up once. The genes are TRBV19 and TRBJ2-3; weak D call: TRBD1 (5 bases). The CDR3 is 14 residues long. The V end was cut by 8 bases, the J end by 8 bases, with 20 bases between. The V gene's germline CDR1 is LNHDA and CDR2 SQIVND (reference sequence). CDR3 protein: CASSERGLGSTQYF. DNA of the CDR3: TGTGCCAGTTCCGAAAGGGGTCTAGGTAGTACGCAGTATTTT.

The table lists this clone with a few counts. The genes are TRBV28 and TRBJ1-4; D is perhaps TRBD1 (5 bases). This CDR3 is built from 14 residues. Trimming took 3 bases from V and 6 from J, leaving 11 bases between them. Germline V gives CDR1 MDHEN, CDR2 SYDVKM. CDR3 sequence: CASSFQGRDEKLFF. The CDR3 DNA reads TGTGCCAGCAGTTTCCAGGGAAGGGATGAAAAACTGTTTTTT.

V is TRBV7-2 and J is TRBJ2-7, with a tentative D call TRBD2 (6 bases). The CDR3 is 15 amino acids. Trimming removed 4 bases at V and 1 base at J, with 14 bases between. From germline, CDR1 is SGHTA and CDR2 FQGNSA. CDR3 DNA sequence: TGTGCCAGCAGCTCTGGAGGGACGGGTTCCTACGAGCAGTACTTC. This gives the protein CASSSGGTGSYEQYF.

V is TRBV6-2 or TRBV6-3 and J is TRBJ1-3, with D unclear. This CDR3 has 12 amino acids. Germline V gene sequence: CDR1 MNHEY, CDR2 SVGEGT. Trimming stripped 2 bases from V and 8 bases from J, with 7 bases between. CDR3 region: CASSYVGYTIYF. CDR3 nucleotide sequence: TGTGCCAGCAGTTACGTCGGGTACACCATATATTTT.

This clone was seen once. This chain joins TRBV7-2 and TRBJ2-3; D gene ambiguous. The CDR3 totals 13 residues. Germline loops: CDR1 SGHTA, CDR2 FQGNSA. V was trimmed by 0 bases and J by 8 bases, leaving 9 bases between them. Here the CDR3 DNA reads TGTGCCAGCAGCTTAGCGTCTGGCGGTACGCAGTATTTT. Protein sequence: CASSLASGGTQYF.

The chain has TRBV27 and TRBJ1-5; D is ambiguous. V lost 2 bases to trimming and J lost 5 bases, with 13 bases between them. This CDR3 comprises 15 residues. Germline assignment: CDR1 MNHEY and CDR2 SMNVEV (reference sequence). Here the CDR3 DNA reads TGTGCCAGCAGTTTAAGGGAGCTAAACGATCAGCCCCAGCATTTT. This encodes CASSLRELNDQPQHF.

The chain recombines TRBV30 with TRBJ1-2; D is possibly TRBD1 (5 bases). This CDR3 comprises 12 residues. Trimming took off 2 bases at V and 3 bases at J, with 7 bases between the two ends. CDR1 GTSNPN and CDR2 SVGIG come from the germline V gene (reference sequence). The CDR3, as DNA: TGTGCCTGGAGTACAGGCGACTATGGCTACACCTTC. It encodes CAWSTGDYGYTF. The full variable domain, in which reference TRBV30 and TRBJ1-2 provide the parts outside the CDR3, is SQTIHQWPATLVQPVGSPLSLECTVEGTSNPNLYWYRQAAGRGLQLLFYSVGIGQISSEVPQNLSASRPQDRQFILSSKKLLLSDSGFYLCAWSTGDYGYTFGSGTRLTVV.

The chain links TRBV7-2 to TRBJ2-2; possibly TRBD2 for D (5 bases). Between the trimmed V and J ends, which lost 5 bases and 5 bases, there was a span of 12 bases. The V gene's germline CDR1 is SGHTA and CDR2 FQGNSA. The length of the CDR3 is 14 residues. CDR3 residues: CASSALRGTGELFF. The CDR3 coding sequence is TGTGCCAGCAGCGCGCTCCGGGGAACCGGGGAGCTGTTTTTT.

The rearrangement joins TRBV3-1 (or the pseudogene TRBV3-2) to TRBJ2-5; tentatively, D is TRBD2 (5 bases). Germline CDR1 reads LGHDT; CDR2 reads YNNKEL (reference sequence). This CDR3 has 17 residues. V lost 3 bases, J lost 2 bases, and 19 bases lay in between. For the CDR3, the DNA is TGTGCCAGCAGCCACTCAACCGGACGGAGGTTACAAGAGACCCAGTACTTC. Translation gives CASSHSTGRRLQETQYF.

The genes are TRBV14 and TRBJ1-1; 7 bases are a match to TRBD1. CDR1 and CDR2 (germline): SGHDN, FVKESK. The V and J ends lost 4 bases and 3 bases, in that order; junction bases with no gene match: 8. The CDR3 is 15 residues long. CDR3 nucleotides: TGTGCCAGCAGCCCCCGGGTCAGGGGGGACACTGAAGCTTTCTTT. Its protein is CASSPRVRGDTEAFF.